Presented here are 9 T cell receptor beta chains from one specimen sequenced in a study of T cells in Graves' hyperthyroidism and ophthalmopathy. Researchers took RNA transcripts and amplified the TCR beta CDR3 regions from them. The study used the HTBI primer set for a first-round RT-PCR of the TCR CDR3. Each CDR3 protein is one row after TCRdb ran MiXCR on the multiplex PCR reads. There are hundreds of thousands of distinct CDR3 sequences in the sample; 20% to 25% occur only once, and about half lies in the top ten. Material for sequencing was blood. These receptor sequences come from an older woman with Graves' ophthalmopathy.

Many counts were recorded for this clonotype. V is TRBV27 and J is TRBJ1-2, with D unresolved. Germline V gene sequence: CDR1 MNHEY, CDR2 SMNVEV (reference sequence). Trimming cost V 2 bases and J 2 bases, with 12 bases left between them. The CDR3 is made up of 15 amino acids. CDR3 coding DNA: TGTGCCAGCAGTTTAGTCGTCGGGGTGAACTATGGCTACACCTTC. Its translation: CASSLVVGVNYGYTF.

This clonotype was recorded a few times. The chain's CDR3 is CASRGGGAQYF. In DNA, the CDR3 is TGTGCCAGTAGGGGGGGGGGGGCCCAGTACTTC. The chain couples TRBV19 to TRBJ2-5, with 7 bases that match TRBD2. Germline CDR1 LNHDA, CDR2 SQIVND (reference sequence). V was pared by 6 bases and J by 9 bases, with 4 bases of the junction left unmatched. This CDR3 spans 11 amino acids. Full variable domain (missing parts from reference TRBV19 and TRBJ2-5): DGGITQSPKYLFRKEGQNVTLSCEQNLNHDAMYWYRQDPGQGLRLIYYSQIVNDFQKGDIAEGYSVSREKKESFPLTVTSAQKNPTAFYLCASRGGGAQYFGPGTRLLVL.

The chain combines TRBV6-1 with TRBJ2-5; 8 bases align to TRBD2. The CDR3 has 12 residues. Per germline, CDR1 MNHNS and CDR2 SASEGT. J was trimmed by 3 bases and V by 8 bases; bases with no gene match: 2. The CDR3, as DNA: TGTGCCAGCGCACTAGCGGAAGAGACCCAGTACTTC. This sequence encodes CASALAEETQYF.

This clonotype was counted at least ten times. This sequence joins TRBV28 and TRBJ1-1; D call uncertain. The CDR3 is 13 residues long. Germline loops: CDR1 MDHEN, CDR2 SYDVKM. The germline V and J ends were trimmed by 6 bases and 2 bases, with 10 bases remaining between them. CDR3 DNA: TGTGCCAGCAGACGAGGAATCAACACTGAAGCTTTCTTT. The encoded protein is CASRRGINTEAFF.

V gene TRBV28 combines with J gene TRBJ2-3; perhaps TRBD2 as D (6 bases). The V gene's germline CDR1 is MDHEN and CDR2 SYDVKM. Trimming stripped 8 bases from V and 0 bases from J, with 21 bases between. This CDR3 contains 17 residues. The CDR3 nucleotides are TGTGCCAGCTCCCCTGGGGGAGGCGTCTCTAGCACAGATACGCAGTATTTT. This sequence encodes CASSPGGGVSSTDTQYF.

This clonotype came up many times. DNA for the CDR3: TGTGCCAGCAGTTTATGGACAGGGGATGAGCAGTTCTTC. Its protein product is CASSLWTGDEQFF. The V call is TRBV28, the J call TRBJ2-1, with 8 bases that match TRBD1. Germline lookup yields CDR1 MDHEN and CDR2 SYDVKM. The V segment lost 0 bases and the J segment 8 bases; nucleotides outside the gene matches: 0. The CDR3 totals 13 residues.

The chain is built from TRBV6-1 and TRBJ2-2, with a weak D call TRBD1 (8 bases). The CDR3 loop spans 16 amino acids. Germline values: CDR1 MNHNS, CDR2 SASEGT. V lost 7 bases to trimming and J lost 7 bases, with 22 bases between them. As DNA, the CDR3 is TGTGCCAGCATCGGACGAGACAGGGGAGGGGGCGGGGAGCTGTTTTTT. It is translated as CASIGRDRGGGGELFF.

This clonotype was observed many times. The chain employs TRBV30 and TRBJ2-4; 12 positions agree with TRBD2. The CDR3 is 18 amino acids. The trim removed 3 bases at V and 0 bases at J, leaving 9 bases unmatched. Per germline, CDR1 GTSNPN and CDR2 SVGIG (reference sequence). This chain's CDR3 is CAWSRLAGDLLAKNIQYF. CDR3 sequence (DNA): TGTGCCTGGAGCCGACTAGCGGGAGATCTACTAGCCAAAAACATTCAGTACTTC.

The rearrangement links TRBV6-1 to TRBJ2-6; D might be TRBD1 (5 bases). Per germline, CDR1 MNHNS and CDR2 SASEGT. This CDR3 region has 14 residues. The germline V and J ends were trimmed by 7 bases and 0 bases, with 7 bases remaining between them. CDR3 region: CASNRFSGANVLTF. The CDR3 DNA reads TGTGCCAGCAACAGGTTCTCTGGGGCCAACGTCCTGACTTTC.